The next 22 T cell receptor beta chains were all read from a single sample in a study of blood T cell repertoires in COVID-19. Assay: immunoSEQ multiplex PCR; the TCRdb copy retains only in-frame clones and omits some. The sample shows 300,000 to 350,000 clones, 75% to 90% of them seen only once. The specimen sequenced was peripheral blood. These receptors all stem from a woman aged 45 to 65 with COVID-19, enrolled during active disease.

The CDR3 sequence is CATSDPGQGDYGYTF. As DNA, the CDR3 is TGTGCCACCAGTGATCCTGGACAGGGGGACTATGGCTACACCTTC. This sequence joins TRBV24-1 and TRBJ1-2, with 10 bases fitting TRBD1. The CDR3 runs 15 residues. Germline loops: CDR1 KGHDR, CDR2 SFDVKD. Losses at the gene ends were 3 bases for V and 3 bases for J; bases not matched to a gene: 3.

The J gene is TRBJ1-1, the V gene TRBV4-1, with D unresolved. The germline V and J ends were trimmed by 4 bases and 4 bases, with 13 bases remaining between them. CDR3 size: 14 residues. The V gene's germline CDR1 is MGHRA and CDR2 YSYEKL. The CDR3 here is CASSLTEAGTEAFF. In nucleotides, the CDR3 is TGCGCCAGCAGCCTCACCGAGGCCGGCACTGAAGCTTTCTTT.

The chain is built from TRBV19 and TRBJ1-6; the match to TRBD1 covers 10 bases. The CDR3 length is 15 residues. V lost 6 bases, J lost 6 bases, and 5 bases stayed unmatched. Germline values: CDR1 LNHDA, CDR2 SQIVND (reference sequence). CDR3 in DNA: TGTGCCAGTAGAGGGACAGGGGCCCGTAATTCACCCCTCCACTTT. This gives the protein CASRGTGARNSPLHF.

The chain links TRBV4-3 to TRBJ2-7, with D possibly being TRBD1 (6 bases). Germline lookup yields CDR1 LGHNA and CDR2 YSLEER. The CDR3 spans 17 residues. Trimming cost V 0 bases and J 2 bases, with 17 bases left between them. The CDR3 nucleotides read TGCGCCAGCAGCCAAGATGTTGGACAGTTGAGAACCTACGAGCAGTACTTC. Protein: CASSQDVGQLRTYEQYF.

The CDR3 is CASSYSAGINYGYTF. CDR3 nucleotides: TGTGCCAGCAGTTACTCGGCAGGAATAAACTATGGCTACACCTTC. The chain carries TRBV6-5 and TRBJ1-2; D gene unclear. V dropped 0 bases and J dropped 2 bases, with 10 bases sitting between them. Germline CDR1 and CDR2: MNHEY and SVGAGI. The CDR3 consists of 15 residues.

The chain joins TRBV5-5 to TRBJ2-1; 8 bases are shared with TRBD2. Germline CDR1 SGHKS, CDR2 YYEKEE (reference sequence). V was pared by 4 bases and J by 2 bases, with 5 bases of the junction left unmatched. The CDR3 sequence is 15 residues long. The CDR3 reads CASSPGGAAYNEQFF. The CDR3 bases are TGTGCCAGCAGCCCGGGGGGGGCGGCCTACAATGAGCAGTTCTTC.

DNA for the CDR3: TGTGCCAGTAGTATAAGAGAAGATGAGCAGTTCTTC. This encodes CASSIREDEQFF. J is TRBJ2-1 and V is TRBV19; unclear D gene. The CDR3 is made up of 12 amino acids. V was trimmed by 2 bases and J by 8 bases, leaving 7 bases between them. Looked up from germline, CDR1 is LNHDA and CDR2 is SQIVND (reference sequence). Full variable domain (missing parts from reference TRBV19 and TRBJ2-1): DGGITQSPKYLFRKEGQNVTLSCEQNLNHDAMYWYRQDPGQGLRLIYYSQIVNDFQKGDIAEGYSVSREKKESFPLTVTSAQKNPTAFYLCASSIREDEQFFGPGTRLTVL.

This clone was detected once. V and J are TRBV18 and TRBJ2-7; 9 bases align to TRBD1. V lost 1 base, J lost 3 bases, and 7 bases stayed unmatched. Germline loops: CDR1 KGHSH, CDR2 LQKENI. The CDR3 runs to 16 residues. CDR3 region: CASSPLARDRDYEQYF. The DNA of the CDR3 is TGTGCCAGCTCACCACTTGCGCGGGACAGGGACTACGAGCAGTACTTC.

The chain carries TRBV27 and TRBJ1-4; possibly TRBD1 for D (6 bases). The CDR3 has 18 residues. Germline V gene sequence: CDR1 MNHEY, CDR2 SMNVEV (reference sequence). V dropped 5 bases and J dropped 3 bases, with 22 bases sitting between them. The CDR3 reads CASSRGWVQGTPNEKLFF. In nucleotides, the CDR3 is TGTGCCAGCAGTAGGGGGTGGGTGCAGGGGACGCCTAATGAAAAACTGTTTTTT.

The V and J genes are TRBV10-3 and TRBJ2-1; 12 bases are shared with TRBD2. Germline-derived CDR1 and CDR2 are ENHRY and SYGVKD. V gave up 5 bases and J gave up 6 bases; unmatched junction bases: 5. CDR3 length equals 15 residues. The CDR3 region is CAISSGLAGFNEQFF. DNA for the CDR3: TGTGCCATCAGTTCCGGACTAGCGGGGTTCAATGAGCAGTTCTTC.

The chain is built from TRBV6-5 and TRBJ2-5, with 8 nucleotides matching TRBD2. Trimming took 4 bases from V and 5 from J; bases not matched to a gene: 6. The CDR3 has 14 amino acids. CDR1 is MNHEY, CDR2 SVGAGI, per germline. Here the CDR3 reads CASSFGTRSETQYF. CDR3 bases: TGTGCCAGCAGTTTTGGGACTAGATCGGAGACCCAGTACTTC.

The rearrangement joins TRBV4-2 to TRBJ2-2, with TRBD1 as a possible D gene (6 bases). The CDR3 extends over 14 amino acids. Germline V gene sequence: CDR1 LGHNA, CDR2 YNFKEQ. Trimming took off 5 bases at V and 1 base at J, with 8 bases between the two ends. CDR3: CASSGTKNTGELFF. The DNA for the CDR3 is TGTGCCAGCAGCGGGACAAAGAACACCGGGGAGCTGTTTTTT.

This chain uses TRBV18 with TRBJ2-4; 16 positions agree with TRBD2. J was trimmed by 2 bases and V by 3 bases; bases with no gene match: 4. CDR3 size: 18 residues. The germline gives CDR1 KGHSH, CDR2 LQKENI. This chain's CDR3 is CASSPQGLAGGTKNIQYF. CDR3 DNA: TGTGCCAGCTCACCGCAGGGACTAGCGGGAGGGACCAAAAACATTCAGTACTTC.

The rearrangement joins TRBV5-1 to TRBJ2-7; 12 bases are a match to TRBD2. Germline loops: CDR1 SGHRS, CDR2 YFSETQ. V was pared by 0 bases and J by 0 bases, with 10 bases of the junction left unmatched. CDR3 length: 19 amino acids. CDR3 in DNA: TGCGCCAGCAGCTTGGTGGGACTAGCGGGTATACCTCTCTCCTACGAGCAGTACTTC. It yields the protein CASSLVGLAGIPLSYEQYF. Full variable domain (outside the CDR3, taken from reference TRBV5-1 and TRBJ2-7): KAGVTQTPRYLIKTRGQQVTLSCSPISGHRSVSWYQQTPGQGLQFLFEYFSETQRNKGNFPGRFSGRQFSNSRSEMNVSTLELGDSALYLCASSLVGLAGIPLSYEQYFGPGTRLTVT.

The gene calls are TRBV5-1 and TRBJ2-5; TRBD2 aligns across 7 bases. The CDR3 is 17 amino acids. Germline V gene data show CDR1 as SGHRS and CDR2 as YFSETQ. The J segment lost 5 bases and the V segment lost 0 bases, leaving 13 bases of the junction unmatched. CDR3 in amino acids: CASSLGASGLSRETQYF. The CDR3 nucleotides are TGCGCCAGCAGCTTGGGTGCTAGCGGACTATCTCGGGAGACCCAGTACTTC. Looking up the rest from reference TRBV5-1 and TRBJ2-5 gives the full variable domain: KAGVTQTPRYLIKTRGQQVTLSCSPISGHRSVSWYQQTPGQGLQFLFEYFSETQRNKGNFPGRFSGRQFSNSRSEMNVSTLELGDSALYLCASSLGASGLSRETQYFGPGTRLLVL.

The chain uses TRBV18 and TRBJ1-5; TRBD1 might be the D (6 bases). V dropped 9 bases and J dropped 5 bases, with 20 bases sitting between them. The CDR3 runs 15 residues. Germline V lookup: CDR1 KGHSH, CDR2 LQKENI. The CDR3 DNA reads TGTGCCAGTTCAGGGACACCCGTGACCGATCAGCCCCAGCATTTT. The encoded protein is CASSGTPVTDQPQHF. The complete variable domain, with remaining parts taken from reference TRBV18 and TRBJ1-5, reads NAGVMQNPRHLVRRRGQEARLRCSPMKGHSHVYWYRQLPEEGLKFMVYLQKENIIDESGMPKERFSAEFPKEGPSILRIQQVVRGDSAAYFCASSGTPVTDQPQHFGDGTRLSIL.

V is TRBV4-2 and J is TRBJ1-1, with 8 bases lining up with TRBD1. In germline, CDR1 is LGHNA, CDR2 YNFKEQ. This CDR3 comprises 13 residues. V lost 4 bases, J lost 4 bases, and 2 bases stayed unmatched. The CDR3 DNA reads as TGTGCCAGCAGCCCTACAGGGGGCACTGAAGCTTTCTTT. It codes for CASSPTGGTEAFF.

The chain couples TRBV9 to TRBJ2-7; D is possibly TRBD2 (7 bases). The CDR3 extends over 13 amino acids. Trimming took 4 bases from V and 6 from J, leaving 14 bases between them. Germline-derived CDR1 and CDR2 are SGDLS and YYNGEE. This chain's CDR3 is CASSKGGVSEQYF. The CDR3, as DNA: TGTGCCAGCAGCAAAGGGGGGGTGAGCGAGCAGTACTTC.

This chain uses TRBV4-1 with TRBJ2-3; TRBD2 is a possible D gene (5 bases). This CDR3 region has 17 residues. Germline loops: CDR1 MGHRA, CDR2 YSYEKL. Trimming removed 0 bases at V and 1 base at J, with 14 bases between. This CDR3 is CASSQERAERGTDTQYF. For the CDR3, the DNA is TGCGCCAGCAGCCAAGAGAGGGCCGAAAGAGGCACAGATACGCAGTATTTT.

A remark on this clone: The junction does not match germline at one end; this may be a read error. This chain links TRBV4-1 with TRBJ2-1; possibly TRBD2 for D (7 bases). This CDR3 is 17 amino acids long. Germline V gene sequence: CDR1 MGHRA, CDR2 YSYEKL. This chain's CDR3 is CASSKEVTGRGFNEQFF. Here the CDR3 DNA reads TGCGCCAGCAGCAAAGAGGTTACAGGGAGGGGGTTTAATGAGCAGTTCTTC.

J is TRBJ1-4 and V is TRBV6-5; D possibly corresponds to TRBD1 (5 bases). CDR1 is MNHEY and CDR2 is SVGAGI in the germline V gene. This CDR3 contains 14 residues. Trimming removed 6 bases from V and 8 bases from J, with 16 bases in between. In DNA, the CDR3 is TGTGCCAGCAGGGGACTACTGAGTGGCGAAAAACTGTTTTTT. Protein: CASRGLLSGEKLFF.

This clone was picked up one time. The V and J genes are TRBV5-1 and TRBJ2-1; 8 positions agree with TRBD1. J gave up 1 base and V 7 bases, and 7 bases lay outside the gene matches. The CDR3 runs 15 residues. The germline V gene has CDR1 SGHRS and CDR2 YFSETQ. The CDR3 DNA is TGCGCCAGCGGGACAGGAGGAAGGTCCTACAATGAGCAGTTCTTC. Translating gives CASGTGGRSYNEQFF.